Sequencing of this T cell receptor (beta chain) was carried out in a study of shared clonotypes between healthy human individuals. Study-wide results and caveats: Though the depth was large, rarefaction showed that sorted-subset sequencing was incomplete. For naive CD4 cells, roughly 5% of clonotypes were shared across a few donors. The sole specimen, blood, was sampled, and tissue repertoires likely differ.

The authors split each subset's genomic DNA evenly across several immunoSEQ plates. Assay: immunoSEQ multiplex PCR; the TCRdb copy retains only in-frame clones and omits some. The sample contains about 2.1 million clones, over 85% of which appear only once. Positively selected for CCR7, the CD45RO-negative cells used as naive CD8 cells excluded terminally differentiated effector memory CD45RA+ cells. A word on this clone: Its specificity is not known. Other DNA variants within this sample encode the same CDR3.

Sequences were obtained from naive CD8+ T cells from PBMCs. This receptor was identified in a man aged 18 to 35 in good health. Some clones in this sample may be carry-over from other donors' samples.

The CDR3 reads CASSGGGANQPQHF. In DNA form, the CDR3 reads TGTGCCAGCAGCGGAGGGGGAGCAAATCAGCCCCAGCATTTT. The V gene is TRBV9, the J gene TRBJ1-5, with a possible D match to TRBD1 (6 bases). The CDR3 spans 14 residues. CDR1 is SGDLS, CDR2 YYNGEE, per germline. The V gene lost 3 bases and the J gene lost 4 bases, with 11 bases spanning the gap.